The 14 T cell receptor beta chains below come from one sample, sequenced in a study of control samples from healthy donors and cancer patients. Only in-frame clones appear in the TCRdb table, and some are missing; sequencing was by immunoSEQ multiplex PCR. Of fewer than 130,000 clones in the sample, around 89% were seen once. The sequencing input was PBMCs. These receptors all stem from a woman aged 55 to 70 with lung cancer.

V usage is TRBV9 and J usage is TRBJ1-1; a possible D gene is TRBD1 (5 bases). The germline V gene has CDR1 SGDLS and CDR2 YYNGEE. Trimming cost V 0 bases and J 3 bases, with 15 bases left between them. The CDR3 covers 16 residues. The CDR3 coding sequence is TGTGCCAGCAGCGTAGATGGGGGTGCCGGGGACACTGAAGCTTTCTTT. This translates into CASSVDGGAGDTEAFF.

This clone has only one observation. The CDR3 sequence: CASSLEPNTEAFF. CDR3 coding DNA: TGTGCCAGCAGCTTGGAACCGAACACTGAAGCTTTCTTT. The V and J genes are TRBV7-9 and TRBJ1-1; D ambiguous. The CDR3 extends over 13 amino acids. Deletions cut 3 bases from V and 1 base from J, with 6 bases between. The germline V gene encodes CDR1 SEHNR and CDR2 FQNEAQ (reference sequence).

The table lists this clone with a count of one. This sequence joins TRBV27 and TRBJ2-3; 10 bases fit TRBD1. V trimming: 3 bases; J trimming: 3 bases; junction bases outside the gene matches: 3. In germline, CDR1 is MNHEY, CDR2 SMNVEV (reference sequence). This CDR3 has 15 residues. CDR3 region: CASSLDRGVTDTQYF. In nucleotides, the CDR3 is TGTGCCAGCAGTTTGGACAGGGGGGTTACAGATACGCAGTATTTT.

Only one count was recorded for this clone. The chain recombines TRBV6-1 with TRBJ2-3; 7 positions agree with TRBD2. This CDR3 comprises 17 residues. Trimming at V came to 2 bases and at J to 0 bases, leaving 8 bases not matched to a gene. The germline V gene encodes CDR1 MNHNS and CDR2 SASEGT. The CDR3, as DNA: TGTGCCAGCAGTGAAAAACTAGCGAGTTTTAGCACAGATACGCAGTATTTT. This codes for CASSEKLASFSTDTQYF.

This chain links TRBV3-1 (or the pseudogene TRBV3-2) with TRBJ2-1; D remains unclear. V was cut by 4 bases and J by 1 base, with 8 bases left in between. The CDR3 sequence is 14 residues long. The germline gives CDR1 LGHDT, CDR2 YNNKEL (reference sequence). This CDR3 is CASSRRVSYNEQFF. CDR3 nucleotide sequence: TGTGCCAGCAGCCGCCGGGTTTCCTACAATGAGCAGTTCTTC.

The chain uses TRBV7-2 and TRBJ1-1; tentatively, D is TRBD1 (5 bases). CDR1 is SGHTA and CDR2 is FQGNSA in the germline V gene. CDR3 length equals 14 residues. Trimming pared 5 bases from V and 4 bases from J, leaving 14 bases between. Here the CDR3 DNA reads TGTGCCAGCAGCCCCCTTGGGGGAAGCACTGAAGCTTTCTTT. This sequence encodes CASSPLGGSTEAFF.

This chain connects TRBV27 to TRBJ2-7; 7 bases agree with TRBD1. This CDR3 has 15 amino acids. The germline CDR1 and CDR2 sequences are MNHEY and SMNVEV (reference sequence). After removal of 2 bases from V and 3 bases from J, the junction contained 7 bases not matched to a gene. Here the CDR3 DNA reads TGTGCCAGCAGTTTAGGAGACAGGGTTGTCTACGAGCAGTACTTC. It specifies CASSLGDRVVYEQYF.

The V call is TRBV6-5, the J call TRBJ1-6; the D is unclear. This CDR3 has 14 residues. Trimming removed 0 bases at V and 6 bases at J, with 6 bases between. Germline V CDR1 and CDR2: MNHEY, SVGAGI. The CDR3: CASSYSKGNSPLHF. The CDR3 DNA reads TGTGCCAGCAGTTACTCGAAGGGTAATTCACCCCTCCACTTT.

This chain connects TRBV9 to TRBJ2-6; 10 bases are a match to TRBD2. The CDR3 covers 21 residues. The germline V gene has CDR1 SGDLS and CDR2 YYNGEE. The J segment lost 0 bases and the V segment lost 0 bases, leaving 12 bases of the junction unmatched. This CDR3 reads CASSVVGWRTSGRSGANVLTF. CDR3 in DNA: TGTGCCAGCAGCGTAGTGGGTTGGAGGACTAGCGGCCGCTCTGGGGCCAACGTCCTGACTTTC.

The chain links TRBV5-1 to TRBJ2-1; perhaps TRBD1 as D (6 bases). The V gene's germline CDR1 is SGHRS and CDR2 YFSETQ. Trimming removed 0 bases at V and 7 bases at J, with 11 bases between. This CDR3 has 14 amino acids. The CDR3 region has the DNA TGCGCCAGCAGCTTGGGTCAGGGGAAAAATGAGCAGTTCTTC. The encoded protein is CASSLGQGKNEQFF.

The chain links TRBV27 to TRBJ1-2; D is ambiguous. The CDR3 is 16 amino acids. V was pared by 9 bases and J by 0 bases, with 20 bases between. Germline V gene sequence: CDR1 MNHEY, CDR2 SMNVEV (reference sequence). The CDR3 region is CASRSGFGLANYGYTF. CDR3 DNA sequence: TGTGCCAGTCGTTCAGGTTTTGGATTAGCTAACTATGGCTACACCTTC.

A single count supports this clone. The V call is TRBV19, the J call TRBJ2-2; 12 bases line up with TRBD2. CDR3 length: 21 residues. V dropped 8 bases and J dropped 1; count of bases not matched to a gene: 20. Germline CDR1 LNHDA, CDR2 SQIVND (reference sequence). The CDR3 region is CASSLLTLAGGPDLNTGELFF. CDR3 bases: TGTGCCAGTTCACTTTTAACACTAGCGGGAGGCCCTGACCTGAACACCGGGGAGCTGTTTTTT.

This clone was counted a single time. The genes are TRBV6-2 or TRBV6-3 and TRBJ2-1, with a possible D match to TRBD2 (5 bases). The CDR3 contains 14 residues. Germline V gene sequence: CDR1 MNHEY, CDR2 SVGEGT. Trimming pared 5 bases from V and 8 bases from J, leaving 16 bases between. CDR3 bases: TGTGCCAGCAGTCCCACGGGGTACGTGGATGAGCAGTTCTTC. This codes for CASSPTGYVDEQFF.

This chain connects TRBV3-1 (or the pseudogene TRBV3-2) to TRBJ2-1; D might be TRBD1 (6 bases). The CDR3 has 17 residues. Trimming took off 0 bases at V and 4 bases at J, with 16 bases between the two ends. Germline V gene data show CDR1 as LGHDT and CDR2 as YNNKEL (reference sequence). Here the CDR3 reads CASSQDLARTAYNEQFF. In DNA, the CDR3 is TGTGCCAGCAGCCAAGATTTAGCCCGGACAGCGTACAATGAGCAGTTCTTC.